Below are 30 T cell receptor beta chains sequenced from a single sample in a study of glioma-infiltrating T cells after dendritic cell vaccination. Time point given: after dendritic cell vaccination, including at tumor progression/relapse. Some clones are missing from TCRdb's copy, which holds only in-frame ones; the method was immunoSEQ multiplex PCR. The sample lists roughly 56,000 clones, approximately 81% occurring once. The sample was blood, taken after dendritic cell vaccination. The receptors shown here come from a human donor with glioblastoma.

This clone was seen a handful of times. The J gene is TRBJ2-7, the V gene TRBV11-1; 10 positions match TRBD2. The ends lost 5 bases at V and 1 base at J; junction bases unmatched: 2. The CDR3 is 14 residues long. Per the germline V gene, CDR1 is SGHAT and CDR2 is FQDESV (reference sequence). CDR3 nucleotide sequence: TGTGCCAGCAGCGTTAGCGGGGGGTCCTACGAGCAGTACTTC. This encodes CASSVSGGSYEQYF.

This chain uses TRBV5-1 with TRBJ1-3; TRBD1 might be the D (5 bases). CDR3 length: 15 residues. Looked up from germline, CDR1 is SGHRS and CDR2 is YFSETQ. V lost 4 bases, J lost 3 bases, and 14 bases lay in between. Here the CDR3 reads CASSSTGANGNTIYF. CDR3 sequence (DNA): TGCGCCAGCAGCAGTACAGGAGCAAATGGAAACACCATATATTTT.

The V gene is TRBV6-6, the J gene TRBJ2-1; D remains ambiguous. V was shortened by 0 bases and J by 3 bases, with 6 bases between the two germline ends. Per the germline V gene, CDR1 is MNHNY and CDR2 is SVGAGI (reference sequence). This CDR3 is built from 14 residues. The CDR3 sequence is CASSYSLGYNEQFF. CDR3 DNA sequence: TGTGCCAGCAGTTACTCGCTCGGCTACAATGAGCAGTTCTTC.

V and J are TRBV19 and TRBJ2-2; 11 bases line up with TRBD2. The CDR3 loop spans 15 amino acids. CDR1 is LNHDA, CDR2 SQIVND, per germline (reference sequence). Trimming removed 2 bases from V and 5 bases from J; junction bases left unmatched: 1. This CDR3 is CASSISSGGTGELFF. The CDR3 bases are TGTGCCAGTAGTATATCTAGCGGGGGGACCGGGGAGCTGTTTTTT.

This sequence joins TRBV7-2 and TRBJ1-2; D uncertain. Germline lookup yields CDR1 SGHTA and CDR2 FQGNSA. The CDR3 is made up of 15 amino acids. Trimming stripped 5 bases from V and 1 base from J, with 14 bases between. CDR3 residues: CASSLRAQNNYGYTF. CDR3 DNA sequence: TGTGCCAGCAGCCTTAGAGCGCAGAATAACTATGGCTACACCTTC.

The CDR3 protein is CASSEQGNNQPQHF. The DNA for the CDR3 is TGTGCCAGCAGCGAACAGGGGAACAATCAGCCCCAGCATTTT. The chain combines TRBV5-6 with TRBJ1-5; 7 bases map to TRBD1. The length of the CDR3 is 14 residues. The ends lost 4 bases at V and 3 bases at J; junction bases unmatched: 4. Germline V gives CDR1 SGHDT, CDR2 YYEEEE. Drawing the rest from reference TRBV5-6 and TRBJ1-5, the complete variable domain is DAGVTQSPTHLIKTRGQQVTLRCSPKSGHDTVSWYQQALGQGPQFIFQYYEEEERQRGNFPDRFSGHQFPNYSSELNVNALLLGDSALYLCASSEQGNNQPQHFGDGTRLSIL.

This chain links TRBV5-4 with TRBJ2-6; 7 bases are shared with TRBD2. The CDR3 loop spans 16 amino acids. V lost 4 bases to trimming and J lost 2 bases; unmatched junction nucleotides: 6. CDR1 is SGHNT, CDR2 YYREEE, per germline (reference sequence). The CDR3 DNA sequence: TGTGCCAGCAGCCAAGCTGGGGGGGCTGGGGCCAACGTCCTGACTTTC. It is translated as CASSQAGGAGANVLTF.

The J gene is TRBJ2-1, the V gene TRBV30; D gene ambiguous. Germline V gene sequence: CDR1 GTSNPN, CDR2 SVGIG (reference sequence). CDR3 length: 12 amino acids. Trimming took off 3 bases at V and 7 bases at J, with 10 bases between the two ends. The CDR3 is CAWRGESNEQFF. The DNA of the CDR3 is TGTGCCTGGAGGGGCGAGTCTAATGAGCAGTTCTTC.

The V gene is TRBV6-4, the J gene TRBJ1-1, with D tentatively TRBD1 (6 bases). V was pared by 6 bases and J by 2 bases, with 19 bases between. Germline CDR1 MRHNA, CDR2 SNTAGT. The CDR3 is 16 residues long. The DNA of the CDR3 is TGTGCCAGCAGAAGGACGACAGGCCCTAACAACACTGAAGCTTTCTTT. Its translation is CASRRTTGPNNTEAFF.

The chain uses TRBV9 and TRBJ1-2; D remains ambiguous. Germline CDR1 SGDLS, CDR2 YYNGEE. V dropped 2 bases and J dropped 0 bases, with 8 bases sitting between them. This CDR3 has 14 amino acids. CDR3 in DNA: TGTGCCAGCAGCGTCGACATGGCTAACTATGGCTACACCTTC. It translates to CASSVDMANYGYTF.

V gene TRBV4-1 combines with J gene TRBJ2-7, with 11 nucleotides matching TRBD1. J lost 5 bases, V lost 4 bases, and 7 bases had no gene match. The length of the CDR3 is 15 residues. CDR1 and CDR2 (germline): MGHRA, YSYEKL. CDR3 DNA sequence: TGCGCCAGCAGCCCGCGGGACAGGGGGACTCACGAGCAGTACTTC. Protein sequence: CASSPRDRGTHEQYF.

The chain couples TRBV19 to TRBJ2-3; TRBD2 agrees at 8 bases. J gave up 3 bases and V 10 bases, and 9 bases lay outside the gene matches. Looked up from germline, CDR1 is LNHDA and CDR2 is SQIVND (reference sequence). The CDR3 covers 14 residues. CDR3 residues: CATASGGETDTQYF. CDR3 in DNA: TGTGCCACCGCGTCCGGGGGGGAGACAGATACGCAGTATTTT.

The DNA for the CDR3 is TGTGCCAGCAGCCTGAGGGGGACAGGTGGAACAGATACGCAGTATTTT. Its translation: CASSLRGTGGTDTQYF. This chain uses TRBV5-6 with TRBJ2-3; 8 positions agree with TRBD1. The CDR3 loop spans 16 amino acids. The J segment lost 3 bases and the V segment lost 4 bases, leaving 10 bases of the junction unmatched. Germline V gives CDR1 SGHDT, CDR2 YYEEEE.

The chain has TRBV5-1 and TRBJ1-5; D gene ambiguous. Trimming stripped 0 bases from V and 6 bases from J, with 7 bases between. This CDR3 has 13 amino acids. Germline CDR1 reads SGHRS; CDR2 reads YFSETQ. The CDR3 reads CASSLAAGQPQHF. The CDR3 DNA follows: TGCGCCAGCAGCTTGGCAGCGGGTCAGCCCCAGCATTTT.

The chain recombines TRBV5-1 with TRBJ2-3; maybe TRBD2 (6 bases). V dropped 0 bases and J dropped 2 bases, with 13 bases sitting between them. Germline V lookup: CDR1 SGHRS, CDR2 YFSETQ. The CDR3 extends over 16 amino acids. CDR3 sequence: CASSLAWAGYTDTQYF. Written as DNA, the CDR3 is TGCGCCAGCAGCTTGGCCTGGGCGGGGTACACAGATACGCAGTATTTT.

This clone was observed a handful of times. This chain links TRBV5-4 with TRBJ2-7; the D is unclear. V was shortened by 0 bases and J by 6 bases, with 7 bases between the two germline ends. The germline V gene has CDR1 SGHNT and CDR2 YYREEE (reference sequence). There are 12 residues in the CDR3. CDR3 DNA sequence: TGTGCCAGCAGCTTGGAAATGAGCGAGCAGTACTTC. Translating it yields CASSLEMSEQYF.

The chain recombines TRBV2 with TRBJ2-3; TRBD2 might be the D (5 bases). Germline CDR1 is SNHLY and CDR2 is FYNNEI. Trimming removed 2 bases at V and 2 bases at J, with 14 bases between. This CDR3 is 16 amino acids long. CDR3 sequence: CASSERASSLTDTQYF. The CDR3 DNA sequence: TGTGCCAGCAGTGAAAGGGCTAGCTCTCTCACAGATACGCAGTATTTT. The entire variable domain, with the rest obtained from reference TRBV2 and TRBJ2-3, is as follows: EPEVTQTPSHQVTQMGQEVILRCVPISNHLYFYWYRQILGQKVEFLVSFYNNEISEKSEIFDDQFSVERPDGSNFTLKIRSTKLEDSAMYFCASSERASSLTDTQYFGPGTRLTVL.

The gene calls are TRBV27 and TRBJ1-5; possibly TRBD1 for D (5 bases). Trimming took off 7 bases at V and 3 bases at J, with 16 bases between the two ends. The germline CDR1 and CDR2 sequences are MNHEY and SMNVEV (reference sequence). The CDR3 is 15 amino acids. The CDR3 DNA sequence: TGTGCCAGCAAGTTGGAGGGGTCCTACAATCAGCCCCAGCATTTT. This codes for CASKLEGSYNQPQHF.

The V gene is TRBV19, the J gene TRBJ2-7; TRBD1 might be the D (5 bases). Germline V lookup: CDR1 LNHDA, CDR2 SQIVND (reference sequence). CDR3 length: 15 amino acids. V was pared by 3 bases and J by 1 base, with 13 bases between. The CDR3 DNA follows: TGTGCCAGTAGTATTGGGCAGGGCCCGTCCTACGAGCAGTACTTC. Protein sequence: CASSIGQGPSYEQYF.

As concerns this clone: The germline gene is not matched at one end of the junction; a read error may be the cause. The genes are TRBV13 and TRBJ1-1; TRBD1 aligns across 11 bases. The CDR3 consists of 15 residues. Germline CDR1 PRHDT, CDR2 FYEKMQ (reference sequence). CDR3 sequence: CASSIGQGAVTEAFF. Here the CDR3 DNA reads TGTGCCAGCAGCATAGGACAGGGGGCAGTTACTGAAGCTTTCTTT. The variable domain in full, with the rest retrieved from reference TRBV13 and TRBJ1-1, is AAGVIQSPRHLIKEKRETATLKCYPIPRHDTVYWYQQGPGQDPQFLISFYEKMQSDKGSIPDRFSAQQFSDYHSELNMSSLELGDSALYFCASSIGQGAVTEAFFGQGTRLTVV.

The chain links TRBV7-2 to TRBJ2-7; perhaps TRBD1 as D (5 bases). This CDR3 region has 16 residues. Germline assignment: CDR1 SGHTA and CDR2 FQGNSA. V was pared by 5 bases and J by 4 bases, with 21 bases between. The CDR3 sequence: CASSPEGQGVLYEQYF. The CDR3 region has the DNA TGTGCCAGCAGCCCCGAAGGCCAGGGCGTGCTTTACGAGCAGTACTTC.

The chain links TRBV29-1 to TRBJ2-1; TRBD2 aligns across 7 bases. This CDR3 is built from 15 residues. The trim removed 0 bases at V and 2 bases at J, leaving 4 bases unmatched. Germline CDR1 is SQVTM and CDR2 is ANQGSEA. The CDR3 bases are TGCAGCGTTGAAGAGGGTGGGGGGGCCTACAATGAGCAGTTCTTC. Its protein product is CSVEEGGGAYNEQFF.

CDR3 amino acids: CSGARGNTGELFF. The CDR3 DNA follows: TGCAGCGGAGCCAGGGGAAACACCGGGGAGCTGTTTTTT. The rearrangement links TRBV29-1 to TRBJ2-2; tentative D call: TRBD1 (6 bases). The CDR3 covers 13 residues. Germline CDR1 and CDR2: SQVTM and ANQGSEA. The germline V and J ends were trimmed by 7 bases and 2 bases, with 11 bases remaining between them.

V is TRBV19 and J is TRBJ2-5; D is possibly TRBD1 (6 bases). V lost 6 bases and J 5 bases, leaving 19 bases between the germline ends. Looked up from germline, CDR1 is LNHDA and CDR2 is SQIVND (reference sequence). The CDR3 sequence is 15 residues long. The CDR3 DNA reads TGTGCCAGTAGCACCTTGGACAGTTCTTGGGAGACCCAGTACTTC. As protein: CASSTLDSSWETQYF.

The genes are TRBV11-3 and TRBJ2-5; tentative D call: TRBD2 (6 bases). CDR3 length: 13 amino acids. Germline V gene sequence: CDR1 SGHNT, CDR2 YENEEA. V gave up 7 bases and J gave up 3 bases, with 12 bases separating them. CDR3 bases: TGTGCCAGCAACCGGGGGATGAAAGAGACCCAGTACTTC. It encodes CASNRGMKETQYF. The whole variable domain, remainder taken from reference TRBV11-3 and TRBJ2-5, is EAGVVQSPRYKIIEKKQPVAFWCNPISGHNTLYWYLQNLGQGPELLIRYENEEAVDDSQLPKDRFSAERLKGVDSTLKIQPAELGDSAVYLCASNRGMKETQYFGPGTRLLVL.

The chain is built from TRBV11-1 and TRBJ1-1; no firm D call. Trimming left V 2 bases short and J 5 bases short, with 9 bases between. This CDR3 spans 13 amino acids. Germline CDR1 is SGHAT and CDR2 is FQDESV (reference sequence). CDR3 sequence (DNA): TGTGCCAGCAGCTTATTATCAGAAACTGAAGCTTTCTTT. Residues: CASSLLSETEAFF.

This clone came up a few times. V and J are TRBV27 and TRBJ1-3, with a tentative D call TRBD1 (5 bases). V shed 6 bases and J shed 4 bases, with 13 bases lying between them. Looked up from germline, CDR1 is MNHEY and CDR2 is SMNVEV (reference sequence). This CDR3 contains 14 residues. The DNA for the CDR3 is TGTGCCAGCAGCCTCGACAGACGCGGAAACACCATATATTTT. Encoded protein: CASSLDRRGNTIYF.

V usage is TRBV9 and J usage is TRBJ1-6; no firm D call. This CDR3 comprises 14 residues. Per the germline V gene, CDR1 is SGDLS and CDR2 is YYNGEE. V lost 3 bases, J lost 9 bases, and 13 bases lay in between. The CDR3 loop reads CASSGDGAGSPLHF. CDR3 sequence (DNA): TGTGCCAGCAGCGGCGACGGCGCGGGTTCACCCCTCCACTTT.

J is TRBJ2-5 and V is TRBV28, with D unresolved. CDR1 and CDR2 (germline): MDHEN, SYDVKM. V was pared by 4 bases and J by 0 bases, with 6 bases between. The CDR3 has 13 amino acids. The CDR3 region has the DNA TGTGCCAGCAGTTCACTGTACCAAGAGACCCAGTACTTC. Protein sequence: CASSSLYQETQYF.

This clone occurred once. V gene TRBV7-9 combines with J gene TRBJ1-1, with D unclear. CDR3 size: 14 residues. Germline lookup yields CDR1 SEHNR and CDR2 FQNEAQ (reference sequence). Trimming shortened V by 1 base and J by 4 bases, and 10 bases separated the two germline ends. CDR3 bases: TGTGCCAGCAGCTTAGTGGGCCGGGGCACTGAAGCTTTCTTT. It translates to CASSLVGRGTEAFF.